The next 21 T cell receptor beta chains were all read from a single sample in a study of blood T cell repertoires in COVID-19. The assay was immunoSEQ multiplex PCR, and TCRdb's table has in-frame clones only and misses some. The sample carries almost 350,000 clones, about 88% recorded once. Sequencing was carried out using PBMCs or T cells enriched from blood (not recorded which). These receptor sequences come from a woman in her twenties or thirties who had been exposed to COVID-19.

For this clone: Other nucleotide sequences in the sample specify the same CDR3. The chain is built from TRBV28 and TRBJ2-7; D is undetermined. Germline values: CDR1 MDHEN, CDR2 SYDVKM. The length of the CDR3 is 11 residues. Trimming pared 5 bases from V and 3 bases from J, leaving 5 bases between. CDR3 amino acids: CASSLLYEQYF. The DNA of the CDR3 is TGTGCCAGCAGTCTCCTCTACGAGCAGTACTTC.

The gene calls are TRBV27 and TRBJ1-6, with 9 nucleotides matching TRBD1. CDR1 MNHEY and CDR2 SMNVEV come from the germline V gene (reference sequence). V trimming: 5 bases; J trimming: 13 bases; junction bases outside the gene matches: 12. The CDR3 is 15 amino acids. Here the CDR3 DNA reads TGTGCCAGCAGTAAACAGGGGGCGCCCATTAGCCCCCTCCACTTT. Its translation: CASSKQGAPISPLHF.

The rearrangement links TRBV28 to TRBJ1-1; maybe TRBD1 (5 bases). The CDR3 loop spans 14 amino acids. Per germline, CDR1 MDHEN and CDR2 SYDVKM. V lost 7 bases and J 4 bases, leaving 16 bases between the germline ends. The CDR3 spells CASTSGGDGTEAFF. The CDR3 nucleotides are TGTGCCAGCACCTCGGGGGGAGACGGCACTGAAGCTTTCTTT.

This rearrangement joins TRBV15 to TRBJ2-2; 14 bases align to TRBD2. V shed 6 bases and J 3 bases; nucleotides not matched to a gene: 6. The CDR3 sequence is 17 residues long. The germline V gene has CDR1 LNHNV and CDR2 YYDKDF (reference sequence). In nucleotides, the CDR3 is TGTGCCACCAGAGGCAGGGGACTAGCGGGAGACACCGGGGAGCTGTTTTTT. Translating it yields CATRGRGLAGDTGELFF.

CDR3 sequence (DNA): TGTGCCAGCTCTGAGTCGGGACAGGGAAATCAGCCCCAGCATTTT. Encoded protein: CASSESGQGNQPQHF. The chain has TRBV5-6 and TRBJ1-5, with TRBD1 matching over 9 bases. J was trimmed by 4 bases and V by 7 bases; bases with no gene match: 9. CDR1 SGHDT and CDR2 YYEEEE come from the germline V gene. There are 15 residues in the CDR3.

This rearrangement joins TRBV6-5 to TRBJ2-7; possibly TRBD2 for D (6 bases). The ends were cut back, 2 bases at V and 2 bases at J, with 10 bases in the middle. The CDR3 consists of 14 residues. Germline CDR1 MNHEY, CDR2 SVGAGI. The CDR3: CASSYGRGPYEQYF. CDR3 DNA: TGTGCCAGCAGTTACGGGCGGGGCCCCTACGAGCAGTACTTC.

The chain joins TRBV19 to TRBJ1-2; possibly TRBD1 for D (5 bases). The germline V and J ends were trimmed by 3 bases and 4 bases, with 15 bases remaining between them. The CDR3 extends over 15 amino acids. The germline gives CDR1 LNHDA, CDR2 SQIVND (reference sequence). This CDR3 reads CASSIGTLGAYGYTF. For the CDR3, the DNA is TGTGCCAGTAGTATTGGGACTCTTGGGGCCTATGGCTACACCTTC.

The chain combines TRBV6-2 or TRBV6-3 with TRBJ2-1; 7 positions agree with TRBD1. Germline CDR1 MNHEY, CDR2 SVGEGT. The junction had 5 bases not matched to a gene; V was cut back by 3 bases and J by 0 bases. CDR3 length: 16 amino acids. The CDR3 DNA sequence: TGTGCCAGCAGTTATTCGGGGACAGTCTCCTACAATGAGCAGTTCTTC. The encoded protein is CASSYSGTVSYNEQFF.

This rearrangement joins TRBV7-9 to TRBJ2-7, with a tentative D call TRBD1 (6 bases). This CDR3 comprises 14 residues. Between the trimmed V and J ends, which lost 4 bases and 2 bases, there was a span of 12 bases. Germline V gene lookup returns CDR1 SEHNR and CDR2 FQNEAQ (reference sequence). CDR3 in amino acids: CASSSPGQTYEQYF. In nucleotides, the CDR3 is TGTGCCAGCAGCTCTCCAGGACAGACCTACGAGCAGTACTTC.

V usage is TRBV29-1 and J usage is TRBJ2-7, with TRBD2 matching over 10 bases. V dropped 7 bases and J dropped 6; count of bases not matched to a gene: 15. CDR1 and CDR2 from the germline V gene are SQVTM and ANQGSEA. The CDR3 is 15 residues long. CDR3 nucleotide sequence: TGCAGCGCCATTGGGCTAGCGGGAGTTCTATGCGAGCAGTACTTC. Amino acid sequence: CSAIGLAGVLCEQYF.

The rearrangement joins TRBV19 to TRBJ2-1, with 7 bases that match TRBD2. Germline CDR1 is LNHDA and CDR2 is SQIVND (reference sequence). V shed 3 bases, J shed 0 bases, and the junction held 5 bases outside the gene matches. This CDR3 has 16 amino acids. The CDR3 sequence is CASSIRAGSSYNEQFF. DNA of the CDR3: TGTGCCAGTAGTATTCGAGCGGGATCCTCCTACAATGAGCAGTTCTTC.

The rearrangement links TRBV2 to TRBJ2-7; the D is unclear. CDR3 length: 11 amino acids. The germline V gene has CDR1 SNHLY and CDR2 FYNNEI. Trimming left V 3 bases short and J 10 bases short, with 10 bases between. The CDR3 sequence is CASSDPSVQYF. The CDR3 nucleotides read TGTGCCAGCAGTGACCCCTCGGTACAGTACTTC.

This chain connects TRBV7-9 to TRBJ2-7; D remains ambiguous. The germline V gene encodes CDR1 SEHNR and CDR2 FQNEAQ (reference sequence). Trimming cost V 4 bases and J 2 bases, with 12 bases left between them. This CDR3 has 14 amino acids. Here the CDR3 DNA reads TGTGCCAGCAGCTCGGTAGTAAACGCCTACGAGCAGTACTTC. It encodes CASSSVVNAYEQYF. The variable domain in full, with the rest retrieved from reference TRBV7-9 and TRBJ2-7, is DTGVSQNPRHKITKRGQNVTFRCDPISEHNRLYWYRQTLGQGPEFLTYFQNEAQLEKSRLLSDRFSAERPKGSFSTLEIQRTEQGDSAMYLCASSSVVNAYEQYFGPGTRLTVT.

The genes are TRBV5-1 and TRBJ2-6, with D possibly being TRBD1 (5 bases). V gave up 0 bases and J gave up 0 bases, with 10 bases separating them. The CDR3 has 17 residues. Germline lookup yields CDR1 SGHRS and CDR2 YFSETQ. CDR3 amino acids: CASSLGGGPSGANVLTF. In DNA form, the CDR3 reads TGCGCCAGCAGCTTGGGGGGCGGCCCCTCTGGGGCCAACGTCCTGACTTTC.

The CDR3 spells CASSPGQGLQETQYF. DNA of the CDR3: TGTGCCAGCTCACCGGGACAGGGTCTACAAGAGACCCAGTACTTC. The chain joins TRBV18 to TRBJ2-5, with TRBD1 identical over 9 bases. J lost 2 bases, V lost 3 bases, and 4 bases had no gene match. The CDR3 is 15 residues long. Per germline, CDR1 KGHSH and CDR2 LQKENI.

CDR3 in amino acids: CASSFRTSGRLSPNIQYF. The DNA for the CDR3 is TGTGCCAGCAGTTTCCGGACTAGCGGGAGGTTGAGCCCAAACATTCAGTACTTC. The chain carries TRBV28 and TRBJ2-4; 14 nucleotides align to TRBD2. The CDR3 runs to 18 residues. V gave up 3 bases and J gave up 6 bases; unmatched junction bases: 10. Germline lookup yields CDR1 MDHEN and CDR2 SYDVKM.

The CDR3 loop reads CASSQGTSGRFEQYF. The CDR3 DNA reads TGTGCCAGCAGTCAAGGGACTAGCGGGAGGTTCGAGCAGTACTTC. This chain links TRBV27 with TRBJ2-7; 15 positions match TRBD2. The V gene end was trimmed by 5 bases and the J gene end by 6 bases; junction bases not matched to a gene: 5. Germline V gene sequence: CDR1 MNHEY, CDR2 SMNVEV (reference sequence). CDR3 length: 15 residues.

The chain is built from TRBV6-2 or TRBV6-3 and TRBJ2-3; 11 nucleotides line up with TRBD2. The CDR3 spans 18 residues. CDR1 and CDR2 (germline): MNHEY, SVGEGT. V lost 5 bases, J lost 1 base, and 11 bases stayed unmatched. Here the CDR3 DNA reads TGTGCCAGCAGTGTTACGATAGCGGGAGGGCCGGGCACAGATACGCAGTATTTT. This codes for CASSVTIAGGPGTDTQYF.

The chain is built from TRBV2 and TRBJ2-7, with 8 nucleotides matching TRBD1. The V gene end was trimmed by 8 bases and the J gene end by 1 base; junction bases not matched to a gene: 4. The germline V gene has CDR1 SNHLY and CDR2 FYNNEI. The CDR3 is 13 amino acids. Here the CDR3 DNA reads TGTGCCAGCCAGACAGGGGCGTCCTACGAGCAGTACTTC. Residues: CASQTGASYEQYF.

V gene TRBV27 combines with J gene TRBJ1-1; possible D gene TRBD1, 6 bases. The CDR3 covers 17 residues. The germline V gene has CDR1 MNHEY and CDR2 SMNVEV (reference sequence). Between the trimmed V and J ends, which lost 2 bases and 1 base, there was a span of 17 bases. In nucleotides, the CDR3 is TGTGCCAGCAGTTTAAGGCGGGCAGGGGCGCCGAACACTGAAGCTTTCTTT. Its translation: CASSLRRAGAPNTEAFF.

This sequence joins TRBV28 and TRBJ1-5; 12 nucleotides agree with TRBD1. The CDR3 is made up of 16 amino acids. Trimming took 6 bases from V and 5 from J; bases not matched to a gene: 8. Germline CDR1 reads MDHEN; CDR2 reads SYDVKM. The CDR3 coding sequence is TGTGCCAGCAGGACGGGGACAGGGGGCGCCGATCAGCCCCAGCATTTT. Encoded protein: CASRTGTGGADQPQHF.